These T cell receptor beta chains were read from a single sample in a study of T cell responses to AZD1222 COVID-19 vaccine. Libraries were prepared by immunoSEQ multiplex PCR; TCRdb keeps only in-frame clonotypes and omits some of them. Of over 110,000 clones listed, about 93% are singletons. Sequencing was performed on peripheral blood, taken on day 0 of AZD1222 vaccination. The source is an adult in good health. Both conserved end residues are part of each CDR3. D genes are given only for firm matches. Only some rows state a clone size, as once, few, many or a class for expanded clones.

j_call | clone_size | d_call | cdr3_length | v_call | cdr3_aa | cdr3_nt
TRBJ2-2 | NA | NA | 16 | TRBV10-3 | CAISSSSQRNTGELFF | TGTGCCATCAGTTCTAGCTCCCAAAGAAACACCGGGGAGCTGTTTTTT
TRBJ2-2 | NA | NA | 13 | TRBV19 | CASSIESTGELFF | TGTGCCAGTAGTATCGAGAGCACCGGGGAGCTGTTTTTT
TRBJ1-3 | NA | NA | 15 | TRBV3-1/TRBV3-2 | CASSQVAGSGNTIYF | TGTGCCAGCAGCCAAGTTGCCGGCTCTGGAAACACCATATATTTT
TRBJ1-5 | NA | NA | 15 | TRBV7-2 | CASSQLGGLNQPQHF | TGTGCCAGCAGCCAGCTCGGGGGCCTCAATCAGCCCCAGCATTTT
TRBJ1-6 | NA | NA | 15 | TRBV7-3 | CASSLTGAGNSPLHF | TGTGCCAGCAGCTTAACGGGGGCAGGTAATTCACCCCTCCACTTT
TRBJ1-5 | NA | NA | 15 | TRBV7-2 | CASSGTGAYNQPQHF | TGTGCCAGCAGCGGAACGGGGGCCTACAATCAGCCCCAGCATTTT
TRBJ1-1 | few | NA | 14 | TRBV27 | CASSLTSRRAEAFF | TGTGCCAGCAGTTTAACGTCCCGACGGGCGGAAGCTTTCTTT
TRBJ1-3 | NA | NA | 15 | TRBV19 | CASSMVGGPGNTIYF | TGTGCCAGTAGTATGGTAGGGGGACCTGGAAACACCATATATTTT
TRBJ1-2 | NA | NA | 12 | TRBV6-5 | CASRGPWGGYTF | TGTGCCAGCAGAGGCCCTTGGGGGGGTTACACCTTC
TRBJ2-7 | NA | NA | 13 | TRBV14 | CASSPVRGGEQYF | TGTGCCAGCAGCCCGGTCAGGGGGGGCGAGCAGTACTTC
TRBJ1-1 | NA | NA | 15 | TRBV5-4 | CASTVITGVDTEAFF | TGTGCCAGCACCGTAATAACAGGAGTGGACACTGAAGCTTTCTTT
TRBJ2-7 | NA | TRBD2 | 17 | TRBV6-6 | CASSQRTSGRATYEQYF | TGTGCCAGCAGTCAGAGGACTAGCGGGAGGGCGACTTACGAGCAGTACTTC
TRBJ2-2 | NA | NA | 15 | TRBV5-1 | CASSRAGEITGELFF | TGCGCCAGCAGCCGGGCGGGCGAGATCACCGGGGAGCTGTTTTTT
TRBJ2-4 | once | NA | 13 | TRBV19 | CASSPQGSNIQYF | TGTGCCAGTAGTCCTCAGGGGAGTAACATTCAGTACTTC
TRBJ2-3 | NA | NA | 11 | TRBV29-1 | CSRGFGDTQYF | TGCAGCAGAGGATTCGGGGATACGCAGTATTTT
TRBJ2-2 | NA | NA | 15 | TRBV7-2 | CASSRDPLNTGELFF | TGTGCCAGCAGCCGGGACCCTCTGAACACCGGGGAGCTGTTTTTT
TRBJ2-7 | NA | NA | 14 | TRBV5-1 | CASTRLAGGEEQYF | TGCGCCAGCACCCGCCTTGCAGGTGGGGAGGAGCAGTACTTC
TRBJ1-2 | NA | NA | 14 | TRBV5-4 | CASSLSAGDYGYTF | TGTGCCAGCAGCTTGTCGGCAGGGGACTATGGCTACACCTTC
TRBJ2-7 | NA | NA | 13 | TRBV5-4 | CASSLRPHLEQYF | TGTGCCAGCAGCCTCCGGCCCCATCTCGAGCAGTACTTC
TRBJ2-2 | NA | TRBD1 | 15 | TRBV16 | CASSQSGQGTGELFF | TGTGCCAGCAGCCAATCGGGACAGGGAACCGGGGAGCTGTTTTTT
TRBJ1-1 | NA | TRBD1 | 12 | TRBV27 | CASSLTGREAFF | TGTGCCAGCAGTCTGACAGGGAGAGAAGCTTTCTTT
TRBJ1-2 | once | NA | 13 | TRBV18 | CASSPGRGYGYTF | TGTGCCAGCTCACCGGGGCGAGGCTATGGCTACACCTTC
TRBJ2-2 | NA | TRBD2 | 13 | TRBV19 | CASSPGGSGELFF | TGTGCCAGTAGTCCCGGGGGGTCCGGGGAGCTGTTTTTT
TRBJ1-2 | NA | NA | 13 | TRBV19 | CASSNSALYGYTF | TGTGCCAGTAGCAATTCAGCGCTCTATGGCTACACCTTC
TRBJ2-3 | NA | NA | 17 | TRBV10-3 | CAISVEDSRSSTDTQYF | TGTGCCATCAGTGTTGAGGATTCGCGATCTAGCACAGATACGCAGTATTTT
TRBJ1-1 | NA | NA | 13 | TRBV29-1 | CSAVTVMNTEAFF | TGCAGCGCCGTGACAGTCATGAACACTGAAGCTTTCTTT
TRBJ1-2 | NA | NA | 17 | TRBV7-2 | CASSSDGRGPDGYGYTF | TGTGCCAGCAGCTCCGACGGACGGGGGCCTGACGGCTATGGCTACACCTTC
TRBJ2-7 | NA | TRBD1 | 15 | TRBV3-1/TRBV3-2 | CASSRGGQGSYEQYF | TGTGCCAGCAGCCGGGGGGGACAGGGGTCCTACGAGCAGTACTTC
TRBJ1-1 | NA | NA | 15 | TRBV3-1/TRBV3-2 | CASSPRTDQNTEAFF | TGTGCCAGCAGCCCCCGGACAGACCAGAACACTGAAGCTTTCTTT
TRBJ1-2 | NA | NA | 14 | TRBV6-2/TRBV6-3 | CASSYAILGHGYTF | TGTGCCAGCAGTTACGCGATTTTAGGACATGGCTACACCTTC
TRBJ2-7 | NA | TRBD2 | 14 | TRBV11-2 | CASSFSGTSYEQYF | TGTGCCAGCAGCTTCTCCGGGACTAGTTACGAGCAGTACTTC
TRBJ1-2 | NA | TRBD1 | 14 | TRBV3-1/TRBV3-2 | CASSHQGADYGYTF | TGTGCCAGCAGCCATCAGGGGGCTGATTATGGCTACACCTTC
TRBJ2-1 | NA | NA | 14 | TRBV4-1 | CASSQDRVPGEQFF | TGCGCCAGCAGCCAAGATCGCGTACCTGGTGAGCAGTTCTTC
TRBJ2-7 | NA | NA | 13 | TRBV6-5 | CASSYQGGNEQYF | TGTGCCAGCAGTTACCAGGGGGGTAACGAGCAGTACTTC
TRBJ2-2 | NA | TRBD1 | 15 | TRBV4-3 | CASSYRGGNTGELFF | TGCGCCAGCAGCTACAGGGGTGGGAACACCGGGGAGCTGTTTTTT
TRBJ2-7 | NA | NA | 14 | TRBV3-1/TRBV3-2 | CASSIPGPASEQYF | TGTGCCAGCAGCATACCGGGACCGGCGAGCGAGCAGTACTTC
TRBJ2-5 | NA | NA | 13 | TRBV12-3/TRBV12-4 | CASINGATGTQYF | TGTGCCAGCATCAACGGGGCTACCGGGACCCAGTACTTC
TRBJ2-5 | NA | NA | 14 | TRBV12-2 | CASRRTSGSETQYF | TGTGCAAGTCGGCGGACTAGCGGGAGTGAGACCCAGTACTTC
TRBJ1-6 | NA | NA | 13 | TRBV5-1 | CASSFGLGSPLHF | TGCGCCAGCAGCTTTGGACTCGGTTCACCCCTCCACTTT
TRBJ1-5 | NA | NA | 15 | TRBV18 | CASSRNEGDNQPQHF | TGTGCCAGCTCACGGAATGAGGGCGACAATCAGCCCCAGCATTTT
TRBJ2-1 | once | TRBD2 | 15 | TRBV4-2 | CASSQGTSGSAEQFF | TGTGCCAGCAGCCAAGGGACTAGCGGGAGTGCTGAGCAGTTCTTC
TRBJ1-2 | NA | NA | 14 | TRBV7-9 | CASSFNKAGAGYTF | TGTGCCAGCAGCTTTAATAAAGCAGGGGCAGGCTACACCTTC
TRBJ1-2 | NA | TRBD1 | 16 | TRBV29-1 | CSVESSGTGGIYGYTF | TGCAGCGTTGAATCCTCCGGGACAGGGGGAATATATGGCTACACCTTC
TRBJ2-5 | NA | NA | 15 | TRBV11-2 | CASSLTREIQETQYF | TGTGCCAGCAGCTTGACCAGGGAGATCCAAGAGACCCAGTACTTC
TRBJ1-5 | NA | TRBD1 | 17 | TRBV6-8 | CASNQGQRTYSNQPQHF | TGTGCCAGCAACCAGGGACAGCGAACTTATAGCAATCAGCCCCAGCATTTT
TRBJ1-2 | NA | NA | 11 | TRBV5-6 | CASSLNYGYTF | TGTGCCAGCAGCTTGAACTATGGCTACACCTTC
TRBJ2-2 | NA | NA | 14 | TRBV9 | CASSGYRASGELFF | TGTGCCAGCAGCGGATACAGGGCCTCCGGGGAGCTGTTTTTT
TRBJ2-1 | NA | NA | 12 | TRBV18 | CASSPGVDEQFF | TGTGCCAGCTCACCGGGGGTAGATGAGCAGTTCTTC
TRBJ1-2 | NA | NA | 13 | TRBV3-1/TRBV3-2 | CASSQLLGYGYTF | TGTGCCAGCAGCCAACTCTTGGGCTATGGCTACACCTTC
TRBJ1-4 | NA | TRBD1 | 15 | TRBV2 | CASSKTLQGGEKLFF | TGTGCCAGCAGTAAAACTTTACAGGGGGGTGAAAAACTGTTTTTT
TRBJ1-1 | NA | TRBD1 | 12 | TRBV7-9 | CASSFGQVEAFF | TGTGCCAGCAGCTTCGGACAGGTTGAAGCTTTCTTT
TRBJ2-7 | NA | NA | 13 | TRBV5-1 | CASSQYSTYEQYF | TGCGCCAGCAGCCAATACTCCACCTACGAGCAGTACTTC
TRBJ1-1 | NA | NA | 15 | TRBV20-1 | CSASRTPGGNTEAFF | TGCAGTGCTAGTAGGACCCCGGGGGGGAACACTGAAGCTTTCTTT
TRBJ1-3 | NA | TRBD1 | 15 | TRBV9 | CASSEAGGSGNTIYF | TGTGCCAGCAGCGAAGCAGGGGGCTCTGGAAACACCATATATTTT
TRBJ1-4 | NA | NA | 14 | TRBV6-5 | CASSQGTTNEKLFF | TGTGCCAGCAGCCAGGGTACAACTAATGAAAAACTGTTTTTT
TRBJ1-1 | NA | NA | 13 | TRBV19 | CASSPSWDTEAFF | TGTGCCAGTAGTCCCTCATGGGATACCGAAGCTTTCTTT
TRBJ1-3 | NA | NA | 12 | TRBV18 | CASSPGGDTIYF | TGTGCCAGCTCACCCGGGGGAGACACCATATATTTT
TRBJ1-1 | NA | NA | 15 | TRBV7-6 | CASSLLTELNTEAFF | TGTGCCAGCAGCTTACTAACAGAATTGAACACTGAAGCTTTCTTT
TRBJ1-5 | NA | NA | 13 | TRBV18 | CASSPGENQPQHF | TGTGCCAGCTCACCGGGGGAGAATCAGCCCCAGCATTTT
TRBJ1-2 | NA | TRBD1 | 16 | TRBV2 | CASNRGTGGGGYGYTF | TGTGCCAGCAATCGCGGGACAGGGGGCGGTGGCTATGGCTACACCTTC